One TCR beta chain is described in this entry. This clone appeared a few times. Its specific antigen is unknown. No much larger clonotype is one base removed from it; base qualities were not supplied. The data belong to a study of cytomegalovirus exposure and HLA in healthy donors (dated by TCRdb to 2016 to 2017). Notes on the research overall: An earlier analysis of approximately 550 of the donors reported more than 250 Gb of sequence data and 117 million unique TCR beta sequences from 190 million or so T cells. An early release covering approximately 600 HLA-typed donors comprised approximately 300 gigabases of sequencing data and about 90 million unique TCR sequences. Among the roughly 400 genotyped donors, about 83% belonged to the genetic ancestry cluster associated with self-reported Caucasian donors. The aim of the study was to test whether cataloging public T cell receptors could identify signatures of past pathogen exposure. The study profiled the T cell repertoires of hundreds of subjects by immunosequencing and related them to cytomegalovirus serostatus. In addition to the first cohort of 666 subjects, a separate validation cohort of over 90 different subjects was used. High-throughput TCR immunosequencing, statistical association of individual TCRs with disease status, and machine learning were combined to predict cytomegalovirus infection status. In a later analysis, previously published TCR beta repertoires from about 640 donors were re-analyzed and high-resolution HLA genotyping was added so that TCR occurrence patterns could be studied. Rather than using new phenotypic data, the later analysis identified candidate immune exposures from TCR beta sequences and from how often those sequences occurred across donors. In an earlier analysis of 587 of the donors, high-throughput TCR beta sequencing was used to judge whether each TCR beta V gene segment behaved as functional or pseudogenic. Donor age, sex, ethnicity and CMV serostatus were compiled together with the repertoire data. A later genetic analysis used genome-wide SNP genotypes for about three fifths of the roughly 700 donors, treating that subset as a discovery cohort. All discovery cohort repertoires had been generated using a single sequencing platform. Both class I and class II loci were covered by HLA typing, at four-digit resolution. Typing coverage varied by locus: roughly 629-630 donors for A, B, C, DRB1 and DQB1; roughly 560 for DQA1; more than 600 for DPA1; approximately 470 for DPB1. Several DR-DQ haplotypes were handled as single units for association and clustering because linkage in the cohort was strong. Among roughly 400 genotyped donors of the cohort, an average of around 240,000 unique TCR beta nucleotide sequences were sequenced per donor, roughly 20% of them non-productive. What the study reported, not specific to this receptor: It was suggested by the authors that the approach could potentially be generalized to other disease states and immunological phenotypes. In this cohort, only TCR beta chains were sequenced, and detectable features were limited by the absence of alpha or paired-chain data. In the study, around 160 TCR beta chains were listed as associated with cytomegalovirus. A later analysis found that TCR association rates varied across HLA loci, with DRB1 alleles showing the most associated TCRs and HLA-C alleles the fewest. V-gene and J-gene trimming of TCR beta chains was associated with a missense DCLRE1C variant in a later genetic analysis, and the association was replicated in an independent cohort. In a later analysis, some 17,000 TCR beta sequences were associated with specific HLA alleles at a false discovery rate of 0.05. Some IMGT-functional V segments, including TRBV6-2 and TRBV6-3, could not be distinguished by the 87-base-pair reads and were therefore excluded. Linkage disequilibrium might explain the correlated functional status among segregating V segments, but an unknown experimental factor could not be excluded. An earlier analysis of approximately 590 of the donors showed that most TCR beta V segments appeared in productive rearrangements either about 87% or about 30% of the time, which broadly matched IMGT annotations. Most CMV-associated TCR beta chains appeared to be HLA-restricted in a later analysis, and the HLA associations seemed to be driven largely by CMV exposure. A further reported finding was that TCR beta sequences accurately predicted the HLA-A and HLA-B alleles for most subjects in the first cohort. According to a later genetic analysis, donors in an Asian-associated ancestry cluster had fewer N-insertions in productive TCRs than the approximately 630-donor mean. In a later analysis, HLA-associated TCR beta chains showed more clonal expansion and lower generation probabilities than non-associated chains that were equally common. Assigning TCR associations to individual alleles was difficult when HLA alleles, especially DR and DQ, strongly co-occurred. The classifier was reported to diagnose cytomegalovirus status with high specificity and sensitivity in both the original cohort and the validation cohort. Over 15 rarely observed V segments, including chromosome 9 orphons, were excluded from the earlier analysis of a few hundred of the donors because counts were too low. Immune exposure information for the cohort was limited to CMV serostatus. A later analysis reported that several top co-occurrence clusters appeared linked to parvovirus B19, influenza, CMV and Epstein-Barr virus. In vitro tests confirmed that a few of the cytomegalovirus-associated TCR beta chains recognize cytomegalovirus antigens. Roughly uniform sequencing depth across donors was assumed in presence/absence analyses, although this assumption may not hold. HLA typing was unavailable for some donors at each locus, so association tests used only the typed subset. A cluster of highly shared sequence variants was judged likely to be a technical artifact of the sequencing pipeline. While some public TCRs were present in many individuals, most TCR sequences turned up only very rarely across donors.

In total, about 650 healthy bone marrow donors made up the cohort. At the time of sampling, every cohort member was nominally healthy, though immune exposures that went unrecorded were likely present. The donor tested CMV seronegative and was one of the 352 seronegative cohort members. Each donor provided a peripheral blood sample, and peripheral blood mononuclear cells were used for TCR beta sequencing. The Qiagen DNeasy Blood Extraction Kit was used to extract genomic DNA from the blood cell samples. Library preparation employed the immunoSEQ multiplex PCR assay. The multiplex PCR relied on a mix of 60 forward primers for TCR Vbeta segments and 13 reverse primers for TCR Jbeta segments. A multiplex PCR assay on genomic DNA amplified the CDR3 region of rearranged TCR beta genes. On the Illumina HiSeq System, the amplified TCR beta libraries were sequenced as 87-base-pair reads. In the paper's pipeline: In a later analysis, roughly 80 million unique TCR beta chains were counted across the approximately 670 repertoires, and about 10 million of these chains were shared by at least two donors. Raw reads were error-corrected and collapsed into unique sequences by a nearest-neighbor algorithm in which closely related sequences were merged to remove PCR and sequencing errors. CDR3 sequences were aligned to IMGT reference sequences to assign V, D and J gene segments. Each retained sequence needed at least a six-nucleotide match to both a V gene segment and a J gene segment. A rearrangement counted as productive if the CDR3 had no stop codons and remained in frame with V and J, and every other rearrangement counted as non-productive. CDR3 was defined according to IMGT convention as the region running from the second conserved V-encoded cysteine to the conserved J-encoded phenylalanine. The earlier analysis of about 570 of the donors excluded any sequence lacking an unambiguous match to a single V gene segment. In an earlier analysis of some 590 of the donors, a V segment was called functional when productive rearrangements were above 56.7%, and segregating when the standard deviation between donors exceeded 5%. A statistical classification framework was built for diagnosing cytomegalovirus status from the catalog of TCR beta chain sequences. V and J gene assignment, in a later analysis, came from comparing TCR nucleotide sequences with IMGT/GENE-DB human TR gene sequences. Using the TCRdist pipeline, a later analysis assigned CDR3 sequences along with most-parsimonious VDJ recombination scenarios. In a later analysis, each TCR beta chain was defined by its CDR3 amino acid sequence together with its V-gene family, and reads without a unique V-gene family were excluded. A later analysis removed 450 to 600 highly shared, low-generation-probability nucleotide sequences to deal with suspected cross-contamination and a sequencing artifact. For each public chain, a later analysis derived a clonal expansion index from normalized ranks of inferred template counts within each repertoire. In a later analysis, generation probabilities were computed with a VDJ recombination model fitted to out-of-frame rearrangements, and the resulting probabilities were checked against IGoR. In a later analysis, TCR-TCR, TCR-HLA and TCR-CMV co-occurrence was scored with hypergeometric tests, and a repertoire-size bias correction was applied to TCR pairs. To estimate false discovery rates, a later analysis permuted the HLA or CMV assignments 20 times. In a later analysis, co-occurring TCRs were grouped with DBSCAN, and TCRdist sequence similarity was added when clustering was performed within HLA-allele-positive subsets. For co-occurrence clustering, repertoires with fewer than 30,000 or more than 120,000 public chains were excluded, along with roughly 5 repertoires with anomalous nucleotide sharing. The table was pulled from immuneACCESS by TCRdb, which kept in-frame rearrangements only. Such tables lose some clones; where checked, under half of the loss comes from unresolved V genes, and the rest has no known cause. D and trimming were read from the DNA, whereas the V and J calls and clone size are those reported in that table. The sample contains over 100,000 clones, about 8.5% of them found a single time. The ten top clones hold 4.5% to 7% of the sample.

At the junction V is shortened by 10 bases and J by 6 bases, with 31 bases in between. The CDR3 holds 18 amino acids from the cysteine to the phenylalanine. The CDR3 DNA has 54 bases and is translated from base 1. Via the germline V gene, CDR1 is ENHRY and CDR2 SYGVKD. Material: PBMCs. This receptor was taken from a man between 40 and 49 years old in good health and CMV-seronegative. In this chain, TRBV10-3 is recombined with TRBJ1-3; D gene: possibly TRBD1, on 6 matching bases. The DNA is TGTGCCACCACGTTACACAGGGATTCTAAGGGGCCCGAAAACACCATATATTTT. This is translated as CATTLHRDSKGPENTIYF.